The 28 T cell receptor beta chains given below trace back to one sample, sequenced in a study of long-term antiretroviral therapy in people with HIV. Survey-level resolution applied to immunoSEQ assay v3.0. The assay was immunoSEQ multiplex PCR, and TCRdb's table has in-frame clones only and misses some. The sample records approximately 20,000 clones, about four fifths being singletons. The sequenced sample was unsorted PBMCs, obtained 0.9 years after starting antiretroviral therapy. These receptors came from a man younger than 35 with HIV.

The CDR3 sequence is CASSEALDREETQYF. The CDR3 DNA reads as TGTGCCAGCAGTGAAGCCCTCGACAGGGAAGAGACCCAGTACTTC. V usage is TRBV6-1 and J usage is TRBJ2-5, with 7 nucleotides matching TRBD1. Germline loops: CDR1 MNHNS, CDR2 SASEGT. This CDR3 comprises 15 residues. Germline trimming cut 0 bases from V and 3 bases from J; bases unmatched to any gene: 4.

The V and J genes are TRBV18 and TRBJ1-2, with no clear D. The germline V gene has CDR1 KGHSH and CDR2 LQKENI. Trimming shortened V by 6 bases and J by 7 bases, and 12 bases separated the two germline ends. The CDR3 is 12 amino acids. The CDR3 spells CASSKGEGGYTF. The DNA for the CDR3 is TGTGCCAGCTCTAAGGGAGAGGGTGGCTACACCTTC.

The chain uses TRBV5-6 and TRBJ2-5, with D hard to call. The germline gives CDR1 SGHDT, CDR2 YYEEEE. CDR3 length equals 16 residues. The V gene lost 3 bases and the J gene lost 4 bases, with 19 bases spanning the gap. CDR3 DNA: TGTGCCAGCAGCTCTGGTATGGTCCGGAATGGAGAGACCCAGTACTTC. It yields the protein CASSSGMVRNGETQYF. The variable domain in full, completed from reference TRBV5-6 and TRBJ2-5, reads DAGVTQSPTHLIKTRGQQVTLRCSPKSGHDTVSWYQQALGQGPQFIFQYYEEEERQRGNFPDRFSGHQFPNYSSELNVNALLLGDSALYLCASSSGMVRNGETQYFGPGTRLLVL.

CDR3 DNA sequence: TGCGCCAGCAGCCACTTGAAGAAGGAGACTGAAGCTTTCTTT. This translates into CASSHLKKETEAFF. The V and J genes are TRBV5-1 and TRBJ1-1; no reliable D call. Germline lookup yields CDR1 SGHRS and CDR2 YFSETQ. The CDR3 totals 14 residues. Trimming removed 4 bases at V and 5 bases at J, with 15 bases between.

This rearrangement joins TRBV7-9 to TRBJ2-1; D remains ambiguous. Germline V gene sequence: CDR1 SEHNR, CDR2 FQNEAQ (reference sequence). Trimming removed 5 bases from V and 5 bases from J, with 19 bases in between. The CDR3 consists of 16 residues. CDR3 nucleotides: TGTGCCAGCAGCCCGGCCTCATATACTATAAACAATGAGCAGTTCTTC. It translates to CASSPASYTINNEQFF. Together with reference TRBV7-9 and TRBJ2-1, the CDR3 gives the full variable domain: DTGVSQNPRHKITKRGQNVTFRCDPISEHNRLYWYRQTLGQGPEFLTYFQNEAQLEKSRLLSDRFSAERPKGSFSTLEIQRTEQGDSAMYLCASSPASYTINNEQFFGPGTRLTVL.

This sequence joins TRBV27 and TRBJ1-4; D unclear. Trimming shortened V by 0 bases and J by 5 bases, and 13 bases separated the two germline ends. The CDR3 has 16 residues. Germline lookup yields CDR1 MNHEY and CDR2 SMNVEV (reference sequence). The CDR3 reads CASSLSRVTPNEKLFF. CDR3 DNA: TGTGCCAGCAGTTTATCGAGGGTGACACCGAATGAAAAACTGTTTTTT.

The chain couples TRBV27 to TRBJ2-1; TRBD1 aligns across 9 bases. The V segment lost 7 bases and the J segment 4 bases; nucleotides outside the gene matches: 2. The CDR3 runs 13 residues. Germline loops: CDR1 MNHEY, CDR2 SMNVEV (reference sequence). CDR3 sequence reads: CASTDRGYNEQFF. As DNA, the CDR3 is TGTGCCAGCACCGACAGGGGGTACAATGAGCAGTTCTTC.

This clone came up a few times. CDR3 in DNA: TGTGCCAGCAGTTCCATGGGGGTCTGGGAGCAGTACTTC. It encodes CASSSMGVWEQYF. The V call is TRBV27, the J call TRBJ2-7; TRBD1 or TRBD2 may be the D gene (5 bases each). Trimming pared 4 bases from V and 7 bases from J, leaving 14 bases between. Germline V gene lookup returns CDR1 MNHEY and CDR2 SMNVEV (reference sequence). CDR3 length: 13 residues.

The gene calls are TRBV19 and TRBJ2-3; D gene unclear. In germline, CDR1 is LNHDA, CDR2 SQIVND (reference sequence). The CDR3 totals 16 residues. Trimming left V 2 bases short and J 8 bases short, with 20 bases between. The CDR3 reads CASSIIVTAIHLTQYF. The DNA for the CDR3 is TGTGCCAGTAGTATAATAGTAACGGCTATTCACCTTACGCAGTATTTT.

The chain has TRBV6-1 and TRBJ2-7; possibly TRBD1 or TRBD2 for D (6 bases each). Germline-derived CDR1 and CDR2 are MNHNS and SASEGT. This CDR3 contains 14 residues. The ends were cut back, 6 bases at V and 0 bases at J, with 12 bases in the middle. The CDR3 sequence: CASSLRDNSYEQYV. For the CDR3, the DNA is TGTGCCAGCAGCCTGCGGGACAACTCCTACGAGCAGTACGTC.

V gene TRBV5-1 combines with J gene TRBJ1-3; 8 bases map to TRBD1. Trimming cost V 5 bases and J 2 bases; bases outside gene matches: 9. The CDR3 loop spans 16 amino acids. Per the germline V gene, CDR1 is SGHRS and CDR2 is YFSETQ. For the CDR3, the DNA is TGCGCCAGCAGGAAAGGACAGGGCGCGACTGGAAACACCATATATTTT. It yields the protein CASRKGQGATGNTIYF.

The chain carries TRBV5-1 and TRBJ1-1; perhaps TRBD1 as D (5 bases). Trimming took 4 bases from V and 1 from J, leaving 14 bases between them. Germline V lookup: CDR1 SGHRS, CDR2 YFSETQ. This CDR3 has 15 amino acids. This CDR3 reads CASSTVAGGNTEAFF. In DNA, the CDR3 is TGCGCCAGCAGCACCGTCGCGGGGGGGAACACTGAAGCTTTCTTT.

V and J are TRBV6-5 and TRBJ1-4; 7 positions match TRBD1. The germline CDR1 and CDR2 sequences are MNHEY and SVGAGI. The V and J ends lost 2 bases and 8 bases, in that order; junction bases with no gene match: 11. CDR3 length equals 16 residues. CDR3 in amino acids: CASSYGLRDRPEKLFF. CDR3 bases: TGTGCCAGCAGTTACGGTCTTCGGGACAGACCCGAAAAACTGTTTTTT.

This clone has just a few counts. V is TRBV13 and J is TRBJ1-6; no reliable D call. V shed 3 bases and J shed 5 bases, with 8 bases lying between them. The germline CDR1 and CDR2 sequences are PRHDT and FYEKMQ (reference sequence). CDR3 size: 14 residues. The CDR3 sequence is CASSFRPDNSPLHF. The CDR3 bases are TGTGCCAGCAGCTTCAGGCCCGATAATTCACCCCTCCACTTT.

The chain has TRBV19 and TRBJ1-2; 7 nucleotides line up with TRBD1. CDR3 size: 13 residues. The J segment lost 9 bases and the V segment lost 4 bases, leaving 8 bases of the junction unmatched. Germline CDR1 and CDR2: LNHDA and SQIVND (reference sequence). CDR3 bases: TGTGCCAGTAGTACGACAGGGCGGGAGAGCTACACCTTC. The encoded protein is CASSTTGRESYTF.

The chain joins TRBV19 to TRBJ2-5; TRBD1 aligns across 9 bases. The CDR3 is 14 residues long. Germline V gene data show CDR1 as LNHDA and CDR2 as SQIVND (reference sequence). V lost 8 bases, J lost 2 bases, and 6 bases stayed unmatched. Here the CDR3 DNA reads TGTGCCAGTGCTGACAGGGGGGATCAAGAGACCCAGTACTTC. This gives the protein CASADRGDQETQYF.

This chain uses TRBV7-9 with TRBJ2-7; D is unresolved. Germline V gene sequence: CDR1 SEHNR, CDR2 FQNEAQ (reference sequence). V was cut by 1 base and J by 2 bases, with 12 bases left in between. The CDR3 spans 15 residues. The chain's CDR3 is CASSLGSATPYEQYV. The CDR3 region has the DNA TGTGCCAGCAGCTTAGGGTCCGCTACCCCCTACGAGCAGTACGTC.

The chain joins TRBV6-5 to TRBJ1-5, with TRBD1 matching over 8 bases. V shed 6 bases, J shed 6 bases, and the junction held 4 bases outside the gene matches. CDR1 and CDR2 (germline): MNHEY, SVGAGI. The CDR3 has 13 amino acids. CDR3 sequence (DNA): TGTGCCAGCAGGCAGGGGGCGGTTCAGCCCCAGCATTTT. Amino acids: CASRQGAVQPQHF.

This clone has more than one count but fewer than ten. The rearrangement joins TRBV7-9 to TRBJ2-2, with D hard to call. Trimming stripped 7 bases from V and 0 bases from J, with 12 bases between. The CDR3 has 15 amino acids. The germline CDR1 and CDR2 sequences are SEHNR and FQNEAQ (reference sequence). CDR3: CASTPRAANTGELFF. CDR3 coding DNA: TGTGCCAGCACCCCAAGGGCGGCGAACACCGGGGAGCTGTTTTTT. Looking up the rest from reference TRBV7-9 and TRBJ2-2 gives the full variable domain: DTGVSQNPRHKITKRGQNVTFRCDPISEHNRLYWYRQTLGQGPEFLTYFQNEAQLEKSRLLSDRFSAERPKGSFSTLEIQRTEQGDSAMYLCASTPRAANTGELFFGEGSRLTVL.

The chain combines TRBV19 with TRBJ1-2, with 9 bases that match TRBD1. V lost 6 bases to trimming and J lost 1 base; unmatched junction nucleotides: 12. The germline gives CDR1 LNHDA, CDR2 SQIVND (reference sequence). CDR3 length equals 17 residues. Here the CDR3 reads CASRKGQGRGLNYGYTF. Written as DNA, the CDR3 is TGTGCCAGTAGGAAGGGACAGGGAAGGGGCCTTAACTATGGCTACACCTTC.

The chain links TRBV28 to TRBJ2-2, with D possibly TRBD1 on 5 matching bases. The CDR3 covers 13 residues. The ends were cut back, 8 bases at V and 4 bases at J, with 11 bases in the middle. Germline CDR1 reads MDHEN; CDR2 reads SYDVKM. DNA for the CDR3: TGTGCCAGCGTGCAGGGATCCACCGGGGAGCTGTTTTTT. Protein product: CASVQGSTGELFF.

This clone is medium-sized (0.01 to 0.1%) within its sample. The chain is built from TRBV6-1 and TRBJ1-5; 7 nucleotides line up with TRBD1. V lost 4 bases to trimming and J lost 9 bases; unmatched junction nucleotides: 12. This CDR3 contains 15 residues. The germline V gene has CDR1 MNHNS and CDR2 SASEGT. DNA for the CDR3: TGTGCCAGCAGTGCGTCCACAGGGGCAGTCGGGCCCCAGCATTTT. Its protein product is CASSASTGAVGPQHF.

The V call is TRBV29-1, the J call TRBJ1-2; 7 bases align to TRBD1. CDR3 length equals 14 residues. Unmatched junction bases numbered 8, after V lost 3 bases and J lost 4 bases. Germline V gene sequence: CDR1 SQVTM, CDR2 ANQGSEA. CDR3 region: CSVEGLDRVYGYTF. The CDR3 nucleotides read TGCAGCGTTGAGGGACTAGACAGGGTCTATGGCTACACCTTC.

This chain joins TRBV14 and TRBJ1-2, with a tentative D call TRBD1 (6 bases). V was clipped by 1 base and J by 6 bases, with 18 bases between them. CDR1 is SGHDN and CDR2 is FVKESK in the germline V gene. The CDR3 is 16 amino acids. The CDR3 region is CASSQVYGGGGNGYTF. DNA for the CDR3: TGTGCCAGCAGCCAAGTCTATGGCGGAGGGGGGAATGGCTACACCTTC.

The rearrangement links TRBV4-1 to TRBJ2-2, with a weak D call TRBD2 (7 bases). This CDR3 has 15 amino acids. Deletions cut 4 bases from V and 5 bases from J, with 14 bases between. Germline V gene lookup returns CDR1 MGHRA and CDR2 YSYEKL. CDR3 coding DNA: TGCGCCAGCAGCCCCCTAGGGGGGGGGACCGGGGAGCTGTTTTTT. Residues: CASSPLGGGTGELFF.

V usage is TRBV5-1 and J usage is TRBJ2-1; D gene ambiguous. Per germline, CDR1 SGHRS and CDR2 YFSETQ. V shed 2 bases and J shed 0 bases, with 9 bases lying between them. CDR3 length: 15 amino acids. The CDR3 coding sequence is TGCGCCAGCAGCTTAGGCGAGAGCTCCTACAATGAGCAGTTCTTC. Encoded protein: CASSLGESSYNEQFF.

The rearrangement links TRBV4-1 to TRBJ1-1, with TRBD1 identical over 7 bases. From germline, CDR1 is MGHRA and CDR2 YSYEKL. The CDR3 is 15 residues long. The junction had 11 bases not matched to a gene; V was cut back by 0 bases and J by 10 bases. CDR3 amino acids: CASSQEVQGRGVAFF. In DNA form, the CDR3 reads TGCGCCAGCAGCCAAGAGGTACAGGGGCGAGGTGTAGCTTTCTTT.

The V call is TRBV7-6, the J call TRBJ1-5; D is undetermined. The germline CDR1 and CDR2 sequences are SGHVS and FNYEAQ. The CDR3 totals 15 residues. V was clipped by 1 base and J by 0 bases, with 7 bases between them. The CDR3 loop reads CASSLGANSNQPQHF. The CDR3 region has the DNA TGTGCCAGCAGCTTAGGGGCTAATAGCAATCAGCCCCAGCATTTT. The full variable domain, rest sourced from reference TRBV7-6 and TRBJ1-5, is GAGVSQSPRYKVTKRGQDVALRCDPISGHVSLYWYRQALGQGPEFLTYFNYEAQQDKSGLPNDRFSAERPEGSISTLTIQRTEQRDSAMYRCASSLGANSNQPQHFGDGTRLSIL.